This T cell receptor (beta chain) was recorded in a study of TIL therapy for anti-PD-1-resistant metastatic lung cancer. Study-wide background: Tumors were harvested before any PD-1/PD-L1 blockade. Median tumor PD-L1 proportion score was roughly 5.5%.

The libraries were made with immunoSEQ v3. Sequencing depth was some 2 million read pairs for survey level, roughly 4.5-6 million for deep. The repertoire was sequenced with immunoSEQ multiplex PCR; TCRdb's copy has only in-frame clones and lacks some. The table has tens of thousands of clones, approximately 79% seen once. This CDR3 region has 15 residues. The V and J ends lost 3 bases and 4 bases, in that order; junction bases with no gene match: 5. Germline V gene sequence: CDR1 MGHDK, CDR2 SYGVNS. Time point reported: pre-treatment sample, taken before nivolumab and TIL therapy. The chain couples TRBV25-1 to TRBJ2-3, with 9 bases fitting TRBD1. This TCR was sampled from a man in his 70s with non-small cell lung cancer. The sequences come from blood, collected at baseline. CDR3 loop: CASSEGTGRADTQYF. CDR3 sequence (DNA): TGTGCCAGCAGTGAGGGGACAGGGAGAGCAGATACGCAGTATTTT.